Below, one T cell receptor beta chain is given with its context. V was trimmed by 3 bases and J by 0 bases, leaving 15 bases between them. This CDR3 region has 17 residues. Looked up from germline, CDR1 is SGHTA and CDR2 is FQGNSA. Those enrolled, adults aged 18 to 89 years, came from 20 to 25 US areas. Participants were placed into cohorts based on the clinical history they reported. The data belong to a study of blood T cell repertoires in COVID-19. Turning to the study itself: The United States, Italy and Spain were the sources of the acute and convalescent COVID-19 samples.

Study processing details: Estimation of nucleated cell counts was performed using reference gene primer amplification. Profiling relied on immunoSEQ multiplex PCR, and the TCRdb table lists in-frame clones only, not all of them. V and J calls and clone size come straight from that table; D and trimming were deduced from the DNA. In the table there are some 190,000 clones, 65% to 85% of which are singletons. The sequencing sample was made of PBMCs or T cells enriched from blood (not recorded which). This sequence was found in a woman aged 30 to 39 who had been exposed to COVID-19. V gene TRBV7-2 combines with J gene TRBJ1-3; D unresolved. The CDR3 is CASSFRYERSSGNTIYF. The CDR3 DNA follows: TGTGCCAGCAGCTTTAGATACGAACGAAGCTCTGGAAACACCATATATTTT.